The source of this TCR beta chain is a study of T cells in Graves' hyperthyroidism and ophthalmopathy. Participants, patients aged 18 to 65, had newly diagnosed hyperthyroidism with a duration under 2 months. TCR beta CDR3 regions were amplified from RNA transcripts. TCR CDR3 underwent first-round RT-PCR with the HTBI primer set. TCRdb called the multiplex PCR reads again in MiXCR, with one record for every CDR3 protein. This table has a few hundred thousand distinct CDR3 sequences, around 20% appearing once. Trimming removed 3 bases from V and 2 bases from J, with 13 bases in between. Germline V gene sequence: CDR1 SGHTA, CDR2 FQGNSA. The length of the CDR3 is 15 residues.

This chain connects TRBV7-2 to TRBJ2-5; D is ambiguous. The receptor's source is a man aged 18-30 years with Graves' hyperthyroidism. The specimen was blood. CDR3 in DNA: TGTGCCAGCAGCTTTGAGGCTAGTAGACAAGAGACCCAGTACTTC. The encoded protein is CASSFEASRQETQYF.